The entry below gives a single T cell receptor (beta chain) sequence along with its context. Data came from immunoSEQ multiplex PCR; TCRdb stores just in-frame clones and leaves some out. The sample contains 200,000 to 300,000 clones, about 86% of which appear only once. The data are from a study of blood T cell repertoires in COVID-19. About the research overall: Both acute and convalescent COVID-19 samples were obtained from the United States, Italy and Spain. PBMCs, B-cell-depleted T cells, or T cells provided the cDNA or gDNA that made up the material.

Germline V gives CDR1 LNHDA, CDR2 SQIVND (reference sequence). This CDR3 region has 16 residues. J lost 3 bases, V lost 3 bases, and 8 bases had no gene match. The J gene is TRBJ1-5, the V gene TRBV19; 7 nucleotides match TRBD1. The sample comprised peripheral blood. The TCR was taken from an older man with acute or convalescent COVID-19. CDR3 loop: CASSIRGQSFNQPQHF. For the CDR3, the DNA is TGTGCCAGTAGTATTCGGGGACAGAGCTTCAATCAGCCCCAGCATTTT.